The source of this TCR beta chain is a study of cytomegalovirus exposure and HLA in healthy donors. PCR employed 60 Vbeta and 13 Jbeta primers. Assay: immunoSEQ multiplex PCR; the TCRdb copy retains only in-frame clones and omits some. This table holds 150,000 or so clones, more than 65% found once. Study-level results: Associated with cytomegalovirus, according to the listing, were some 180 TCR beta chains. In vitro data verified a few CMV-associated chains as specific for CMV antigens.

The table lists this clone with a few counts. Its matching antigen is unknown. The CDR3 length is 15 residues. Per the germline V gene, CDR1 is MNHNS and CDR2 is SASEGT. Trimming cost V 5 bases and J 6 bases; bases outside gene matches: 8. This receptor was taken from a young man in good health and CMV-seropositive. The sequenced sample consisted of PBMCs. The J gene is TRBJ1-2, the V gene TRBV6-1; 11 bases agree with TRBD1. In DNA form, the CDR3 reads TGTGCCAGCAGTTCCCTATGGACAGGGGGCGATGGCTACACCTTC. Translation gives CASSSLWTGGDGYTF.